The TCR delta chain under discussion was sequenced for a study of gamma-delta T cells after stem cell transplantation. TCRdb called clones anew from the RT-PCR reads with CATT. The sample carries some 2,500 delta-chain clones, 20% to 25% recorded once. The CDR3 extends over 15 amino acids. The germline V and J ends were trimmed by 4 bases and 1 base, with 13 bases remaining between them. CDR1 and CDR2 (germline): TSWWSYY, QGS. This clone is deemed medium-sized (0.01 to 0.1%). The chain has TRDV1 and TRDJ1; D remains unclear. The receptor was isolated from a human donor. It is not recorded whose cells these are; they may come from a transplant donor. The sample consisted of gamma-delta T cells. DNA of the CDR3: TGTGCTCTTGGGGCCCCCTCCGTATTCACCGATAAACTCATCTTT. This gives the protein CALGAPSVFTDKLIF.